This T cell receptor beta chain was captured by sequencing in a study of T cell clones after liver transplantation. Whole-study context: Samples came from ITN030ST, which attempted immunosuppression withdrawal within 2 years of liver transplantation. TCRbeta sequencing after a pre-transplant mixed lymphocyte reaction identified graft-donor-reactive clones, later tracked in post-transplant blood.

As for this clone: Its antigen is still unknown.

The CDR3 length is 14 residues. V was trimmed by 1 base and J by 3 bases, leaving 10 bases between them. From germline, CDR1 is SGHTA and CDR2 FQGNSA. The study's findings and limits: Circulating graft-donor-reactive CD4 TCRbeta sequences fell significantly post-transplant in most of the 8 subjects.

Profiled with immunoSEQ multiplex PCR; TCRdb holds only in-frame clones, not every one. The sample lists several thousand clones, under 50% occurring once. Proliferating CFSE-low MLR cells were sequenced to define alloreactive TCRbeta sequences. Pre-transplant recipient cells responded to graft donor PBMCs, splenocytes, lymph-node cells, or third-party PBMCs. The TCR was taken from a human patient who received a liver transplant. Some T cells may be supplied by the graft donor. The rearrangement joins TRBV7-2 to TRBJ2-7, with D possibly being TRBD1 or TRBD2 (6 bases each). The sample was CD4+ T cells from cultured PBMCs. The CDR3 sequence: CASSLGGGGYEQYF. The CDR3 region has the DNA TGTGCCAGCAGCTTAGGTGGAGGGGGCTACGAGCAGTACTTC.